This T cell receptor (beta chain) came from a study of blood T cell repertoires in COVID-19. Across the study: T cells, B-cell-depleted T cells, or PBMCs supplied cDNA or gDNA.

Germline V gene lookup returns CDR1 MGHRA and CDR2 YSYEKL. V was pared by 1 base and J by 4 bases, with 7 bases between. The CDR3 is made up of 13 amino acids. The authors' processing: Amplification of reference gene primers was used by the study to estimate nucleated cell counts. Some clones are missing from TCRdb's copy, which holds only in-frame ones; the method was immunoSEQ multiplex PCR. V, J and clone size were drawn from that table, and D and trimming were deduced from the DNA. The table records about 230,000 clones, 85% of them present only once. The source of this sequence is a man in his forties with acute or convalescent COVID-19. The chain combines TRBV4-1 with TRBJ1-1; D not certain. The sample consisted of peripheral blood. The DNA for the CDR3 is TGCGCCAGCAGCCAAGGTTACAGCACTGAAGCTTTCTTT. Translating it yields CASSQGYSTEAFF.